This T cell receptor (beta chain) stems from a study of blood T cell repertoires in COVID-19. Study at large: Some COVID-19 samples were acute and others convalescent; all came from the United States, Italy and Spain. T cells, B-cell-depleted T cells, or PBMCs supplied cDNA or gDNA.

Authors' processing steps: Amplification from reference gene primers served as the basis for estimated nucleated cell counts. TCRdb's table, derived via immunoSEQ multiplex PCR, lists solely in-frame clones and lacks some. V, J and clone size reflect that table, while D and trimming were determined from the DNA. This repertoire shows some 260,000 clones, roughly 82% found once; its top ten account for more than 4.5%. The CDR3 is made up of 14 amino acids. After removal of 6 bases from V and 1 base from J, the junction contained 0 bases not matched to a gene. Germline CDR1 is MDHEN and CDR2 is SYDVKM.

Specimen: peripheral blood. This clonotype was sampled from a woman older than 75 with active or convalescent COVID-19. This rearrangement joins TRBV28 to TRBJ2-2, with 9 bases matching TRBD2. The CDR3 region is CASRREGNTGELFF. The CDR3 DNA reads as TGTGCCAGCAGGCGGGAGGGGAACACCGGGGAGCTGTTTTTT.